A single T cell receptor (beta chain) is shown here with its context. What it binds is unknown. This record belongs to a study of cytotoxic CD8 clonotypes in ibrutinib-treated CLL. Overall study: Within the patient group, 11 were relapsed/refractory and some 16 treatment-naive, and around 17 were IGHV unmutated.

Only in-frame clones appear in the TCRdb table, and some are missing; sequencing was by immunoSEQ multiplex PCR. The table shows around 200,000 clones, with 70% occurring only once. The CDR3 has 11 amino acids. The germline CDR1 and CDR2 sequences are SGHDT and YYEEEE. Trimming removed 5 bases from V and 7 bases from J, with 7 bases in between. PBMCs that had been cryopreserved were the source of about 2 micrograms of genomic DNA for TCR beta libraries. Overall study results and limits: Public clonotypes were uncommon and contracted or stayed stable on treatment.

This receptor was taken from a human donor with chronic lymphocytic leukemia. The chain carries TRBV5-6 and TRBJ2-1; D is perhaps TRBD1 (5 bases). This material consisted of PBMCs, taken after 12 months of ibrutinib treatment. The CDR3, as DNA: TGTGCCAGCAGGGCAGGGAATGAGCAGTTCTTC. Protein product: CASRAGNEQFF.